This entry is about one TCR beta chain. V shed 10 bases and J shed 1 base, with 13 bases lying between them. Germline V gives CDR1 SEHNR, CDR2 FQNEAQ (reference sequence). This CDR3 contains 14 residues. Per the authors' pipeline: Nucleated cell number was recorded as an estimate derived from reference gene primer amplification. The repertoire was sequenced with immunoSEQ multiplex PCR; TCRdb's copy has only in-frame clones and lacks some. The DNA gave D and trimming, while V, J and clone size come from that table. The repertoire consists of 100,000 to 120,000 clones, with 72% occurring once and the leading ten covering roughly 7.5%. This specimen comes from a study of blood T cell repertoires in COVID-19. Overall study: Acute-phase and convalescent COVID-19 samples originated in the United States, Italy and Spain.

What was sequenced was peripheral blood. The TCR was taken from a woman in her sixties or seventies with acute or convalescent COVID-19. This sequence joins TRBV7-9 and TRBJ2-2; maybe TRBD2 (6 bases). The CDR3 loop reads CATGGTGNTGELFF. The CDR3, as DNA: TGTGCCACAGGCGGGACGGGGAACACCGGGGAGCTGTTTTTT.